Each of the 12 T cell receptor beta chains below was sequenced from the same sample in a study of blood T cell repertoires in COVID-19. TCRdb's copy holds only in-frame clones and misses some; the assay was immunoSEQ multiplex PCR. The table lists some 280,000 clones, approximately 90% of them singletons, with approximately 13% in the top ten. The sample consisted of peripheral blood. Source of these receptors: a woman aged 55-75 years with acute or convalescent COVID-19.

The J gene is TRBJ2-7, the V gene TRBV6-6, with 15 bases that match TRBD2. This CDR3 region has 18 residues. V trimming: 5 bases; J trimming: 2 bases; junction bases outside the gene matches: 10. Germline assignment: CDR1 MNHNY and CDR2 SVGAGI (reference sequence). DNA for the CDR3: TGTGCCAGCAGTCCGGGACTAGCGGGAGGACCAACCCCCTACGAGCAGTACTTC. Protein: CASSPGLAGGPTPYEQYF.

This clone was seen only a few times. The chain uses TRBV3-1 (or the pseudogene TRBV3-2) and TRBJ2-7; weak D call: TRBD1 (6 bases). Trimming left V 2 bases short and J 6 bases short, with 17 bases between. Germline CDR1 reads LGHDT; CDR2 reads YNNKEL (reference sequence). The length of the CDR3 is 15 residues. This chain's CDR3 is CASSQNGQLYVEQYF. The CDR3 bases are TGTGCCAGCAGCCAAAACGGACAGCTCTACGTCGAGCAGTACTTC.

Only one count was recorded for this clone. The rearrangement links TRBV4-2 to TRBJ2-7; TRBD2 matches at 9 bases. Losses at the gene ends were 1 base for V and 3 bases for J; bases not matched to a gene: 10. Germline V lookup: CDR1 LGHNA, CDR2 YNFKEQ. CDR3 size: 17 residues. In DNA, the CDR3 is TGTGCCAGCAGCCAAGCAAATTGGACTAGCGACAACTACGAGCAGTACTTC. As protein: CASSQANWTSDNYEQYF.

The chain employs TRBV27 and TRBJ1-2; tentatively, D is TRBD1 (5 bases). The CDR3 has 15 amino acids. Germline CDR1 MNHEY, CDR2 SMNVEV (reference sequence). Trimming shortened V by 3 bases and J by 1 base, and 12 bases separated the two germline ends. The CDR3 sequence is CASSFIEGLNYGYTF. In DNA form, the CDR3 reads TGTGCCAGCAGTTTTATTGAGGGACTTAACTATGGCTACACCTTC.

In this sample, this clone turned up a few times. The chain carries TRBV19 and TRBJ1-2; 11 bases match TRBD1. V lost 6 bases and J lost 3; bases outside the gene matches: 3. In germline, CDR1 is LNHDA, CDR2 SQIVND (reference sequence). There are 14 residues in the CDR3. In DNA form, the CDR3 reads TGTGCCAGTAGCAGGACAGGGGGCGACTATGGCTACACCTTC. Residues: CASSRTGGDYGYTF.

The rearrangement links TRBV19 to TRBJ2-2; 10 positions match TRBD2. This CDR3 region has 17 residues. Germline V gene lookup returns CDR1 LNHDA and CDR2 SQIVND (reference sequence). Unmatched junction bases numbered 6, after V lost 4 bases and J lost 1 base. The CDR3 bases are TGTGCCAGTAGTAGTTACCGGACTAGCGGGAACACCGGGGAGCTGTTTTTT. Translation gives CASSSYRTSGNTGELFF.

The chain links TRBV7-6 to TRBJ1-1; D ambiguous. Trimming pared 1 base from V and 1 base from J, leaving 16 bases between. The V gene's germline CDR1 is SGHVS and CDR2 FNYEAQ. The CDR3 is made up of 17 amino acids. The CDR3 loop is CASSLGYQVSANTEAFF. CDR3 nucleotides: TGTGCCAGCAGCTTAGGTTACCAGGTTTCTGCGAACACTGAAGCTTTCTTT.

The CDR3 protein is CVGTGLFSGANVLTF. CDR3 nucleotides: TGTGTCGGGACAGGCCTTTTCTCTGGGGCCAACGTCCTGACTTTC. The chain has TRBV7-9 and TRBJ2-6; the match to TRBD1 covers 8 bases. Germline assignment: CDR1 SEHNR and CDR2 FQNEAQ (reference sequence). CDR3 length equals 15 residues.

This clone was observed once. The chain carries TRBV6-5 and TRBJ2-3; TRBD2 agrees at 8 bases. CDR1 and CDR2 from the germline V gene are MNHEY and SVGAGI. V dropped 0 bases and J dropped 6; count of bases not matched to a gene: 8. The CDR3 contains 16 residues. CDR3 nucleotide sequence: TGTGCCAGCAGTTACTCGACGGGGGGGGCTCGGGATACGCAGTATTTT. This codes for CASSYSTGGARDTQYF.

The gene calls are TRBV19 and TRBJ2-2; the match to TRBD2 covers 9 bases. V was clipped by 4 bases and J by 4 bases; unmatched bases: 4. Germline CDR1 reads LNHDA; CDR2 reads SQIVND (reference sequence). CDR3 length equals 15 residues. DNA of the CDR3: TGTGCCAGTAGTAGCGGGGGGGTTTTCACCGGGGAGCTGTTTTTT. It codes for CASSSGGVFTGELFF.

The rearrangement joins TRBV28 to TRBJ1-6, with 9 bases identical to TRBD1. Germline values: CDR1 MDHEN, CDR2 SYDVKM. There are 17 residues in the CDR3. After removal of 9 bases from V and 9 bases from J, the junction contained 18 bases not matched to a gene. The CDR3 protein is CASQTGTGLSRISPLHF. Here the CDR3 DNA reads TGTGCCAGTCAAACCGGGACAGGGTTAAGTAGAATTTCACCCCTCCACTTT.

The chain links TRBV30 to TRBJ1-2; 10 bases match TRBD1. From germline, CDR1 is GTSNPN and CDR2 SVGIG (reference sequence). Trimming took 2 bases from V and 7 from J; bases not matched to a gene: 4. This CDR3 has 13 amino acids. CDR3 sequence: CAWSRQGAGGYTF. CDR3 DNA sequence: TGTGCCTGGAGTCGACAGGGGGCCGGTGGCTACACCTTC.